This TCR beta chain was recorded in a study of cytomegalovirus exposure and HLA in healthy donors. The PCR was carried out with 60 Vbeta primers and 13 Jbeta primers. Measured with immunoSEQ multiplex PCR; TCRdb has only the in-frame clones, and not every one. The table includes under 200,000 clones, 70% to 85% detected once. Donors likely had unrecorded immune exposures despite being nominally healthy when sampled. With regard to this clone: Its target is unknown.

Findings of the study overall: Earlier results showed most TCR beta V segments being productive about 87% or about 30% of the time. The authors enumerated 150 to 200 TCR beta chains as linked to cytomegalovirus. Specific recognition of CMV antigens was confirmed in vitro for a few chains (all CMV-associated).

The V gene end was trimmed by 6 bases and the J gene end by 0 bases; junction bases not matched to a gene: 9. The CDR3 loop spans 16 amino acids. Germline V CDR1 and CDR2: SGHAT, FQDESV (reference sequence). Sequences were obtained from PBMCs. The chain uses TRBV11-1 and TRBJ2-7; TRBD1 agrees at 9 bases. The TCR originated in a man aged 40-49 years in good health and CMV-seropositive. CDR3 DNA sequence: TGTGCCAGCAGTCAAACCGGGACAGGGAACTCCTACGAGCAGTACTTC. This translates into CASSQTGTGNSYEQYF.